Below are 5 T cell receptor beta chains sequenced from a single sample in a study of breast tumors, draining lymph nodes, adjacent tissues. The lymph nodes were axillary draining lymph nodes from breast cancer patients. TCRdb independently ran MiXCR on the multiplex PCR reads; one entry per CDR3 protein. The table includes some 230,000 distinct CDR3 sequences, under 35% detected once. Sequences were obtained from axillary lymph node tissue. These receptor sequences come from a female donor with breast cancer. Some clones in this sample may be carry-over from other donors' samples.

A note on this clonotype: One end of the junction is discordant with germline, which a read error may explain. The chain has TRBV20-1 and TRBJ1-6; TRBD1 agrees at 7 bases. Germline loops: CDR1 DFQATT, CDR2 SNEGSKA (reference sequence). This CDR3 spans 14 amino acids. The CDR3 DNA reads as TGCAGTGCAGGGGGGGCACAGGGGAATTCCCCCCCCCACTTT. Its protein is CSAGGAQGNSPPHF.

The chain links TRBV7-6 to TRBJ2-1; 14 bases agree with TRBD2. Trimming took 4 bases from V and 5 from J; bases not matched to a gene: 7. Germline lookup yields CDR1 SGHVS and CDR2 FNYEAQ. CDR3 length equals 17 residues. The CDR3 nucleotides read TGTGCCAGCAGCTCCGGGACTAGCGGGAGCACCCACAATGAGCAGTTCTTC. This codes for CASSSGTSGSTHNEQFF.

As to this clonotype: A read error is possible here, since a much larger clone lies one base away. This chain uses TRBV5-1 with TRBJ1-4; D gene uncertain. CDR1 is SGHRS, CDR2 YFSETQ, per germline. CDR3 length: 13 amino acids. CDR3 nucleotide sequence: TGCGCCAGCAGCTTCCGCAGTGGTGAAAACCTGTTTTTT. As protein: CASSFRSGENLFF.

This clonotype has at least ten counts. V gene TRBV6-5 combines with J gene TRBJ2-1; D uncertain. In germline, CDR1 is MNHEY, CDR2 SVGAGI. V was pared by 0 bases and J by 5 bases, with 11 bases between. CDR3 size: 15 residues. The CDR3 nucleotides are TGTGCCAGCAGTTACTCTTCCAGGAAAGACAATGAGCAGTTCTTC. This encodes CASSYSSRKDNEQFF.

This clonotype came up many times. CDR3 loop: CATSRDSSGTGELFF. In nucleotides, the CDR3 is TGTGCCACCAGCAGAGATTCGTCGGGGACCGGGGAGCTGTTTTTT. V is TRBV15 and J is TRBJ2-2; maybe TRBD2 (5 bases). There are 15 residues in the CDR3. The V and J ends lost 0 bases and 5 bases respectively, with 10 bases between them. CDR1 LNHNV and CDR2 YYDKDF come from the germline V gene (reference sequence).